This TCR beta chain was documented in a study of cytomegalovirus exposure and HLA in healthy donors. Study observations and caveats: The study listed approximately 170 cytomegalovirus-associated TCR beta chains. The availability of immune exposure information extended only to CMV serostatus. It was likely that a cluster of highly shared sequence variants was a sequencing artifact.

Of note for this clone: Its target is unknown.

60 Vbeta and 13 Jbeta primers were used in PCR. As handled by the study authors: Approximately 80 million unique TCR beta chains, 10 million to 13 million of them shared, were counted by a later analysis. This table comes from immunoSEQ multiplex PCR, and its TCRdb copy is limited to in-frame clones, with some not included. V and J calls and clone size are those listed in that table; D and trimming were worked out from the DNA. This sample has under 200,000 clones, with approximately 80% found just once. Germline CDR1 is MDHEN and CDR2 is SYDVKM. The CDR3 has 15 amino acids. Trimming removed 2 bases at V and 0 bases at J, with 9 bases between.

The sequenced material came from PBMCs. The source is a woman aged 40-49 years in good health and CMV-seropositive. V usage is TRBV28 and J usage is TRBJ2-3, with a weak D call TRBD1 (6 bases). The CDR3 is CASSLRTGSTDTQYF. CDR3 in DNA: TGTGCCAGCAGTTTAAGAACAGGGAGCACAGATACGCAGTATTTT.